The 31 T cell receptor beta chains presented below share a single source sample, sequenced in a study of tumor-infiltrating lymphocytes in localized non-small cell lung cancer. Data came from immunoSEQ multiplex PCR; TCRdb stores just in-frame clones and leaves some out. The sample shows 7,000 to 8,000 clones, 61% of them seen only once. The sample was lung tumor tissue. The receptor set was obtained from a human donor with non-small cell lung cancer.

The chain is built from TRBV13 and TRBJ2-1; 10 nucleotides line up with TRBD1. CDR3 length: 15 amino acids. Germline loops: CDR1 PRHDT, CDR2 FYEKMQ (reference sequence). V shed 4 bases and J 5 bases; nucleotides not matched to a gene: 5. CDR3 DNA sequence: TGTGCCAGCAGCTCCTCCGGGACAGGGGACAATGAGCAGTTCTTC. Translation: CASSSSGTGDNEQFF.

CDR3: CASSPRQSAKNIQYF. CDR3 bases: TGTGCCAGCAGCCCCCGACAGTCGGCCAAAAACATTCAGTACTTC. The gene calls are TRBV9 and TRBJ2-4, with D perhaps TRBD1 (5 bases). The CDR3 covers 15 residues. From germline, CDR1 is SGDLS and CDR2 YYNGEE. The V end was cut by 4 bases, the J end by 1 base, with 12 bases between.

The gene calls are TRBV28 and TRBJ1-6; 10 bases fit TRBD1. The germline gives CDR1 MDHEN, CDR2 SYDVKM. The CDR3 loop spans 13 amino acids. V gave up 11 bases and J gave up 10 bases; unmatched junction bases: 8. CDR3 in DNA: TGTGCCGCGGGGACAGGGGAAAACTCACCCCTCCACTTT. Translation: CAAGTGENSPLHF.

The chain uses TRBV5-4 and TRBJ2-3, with D perhaps assigned TRBD1 or TRBD2 (5 bases each). The CDR3 totals 15 residues. Germline lookup yields CDR1 SGHNT and CDR2 YYREEE (reference sequence). V was trimmed by 0 bases and J by 5 bases, leaving 13 bases between them. CDR3 in amino acids: CASSLGREREDTQYF. CDR3 nucleotide sequence: TGTGCCAGCAGCTTGGGCAGGGAGAGGGAAGATACGCAGTATTTT.

This clone is a singleton in its sample. The genes are TRBV11-2 and TRBJ2-7, with 10 nucleotides matching TRBD1. The CDR3 spans 15 residues. CDR1 and CDR2 (germline): SGHAT, FQNNGV. V was pared by 1 base and J by 0 bases, with 0 bases of the junction left unmatched. CDR3 sequence (DNA): TGTGCCAGCAGCTTAGGGACAGGGGGCTCCTACGAGCAGTACTTC. Its translation: CASSLGTGGSYEQYF.

The chain is built from TRBV7-6 and TRBJ2-7, with D maybe TRBD1 (6 bases). V gave up 2 bases and J gave up 6 bases, with 17 bases separating them. Germline lookup yields CDR1 SGHVS and CDR2 FNYEAQ. The CDR3 contains 15 residues. CDR3 sequence (DNA): TGTGCCAGCAGCTTATCTCAACAGGGATGGCGCGAGCAGTACTTC. Encoded protein: CASSLSQQGWREQYF.

The chain joins TRBV28 to TRBJ1-1; a weak D match, TRBD1 (5 bases). Germline-derived CDR1 and CDR2 are MDHEN and SYDVKM. The V gene lost 11 bases and the J gene lost 1 base, with 14 bases spanning the gap. There are 13 residues in the CDR3. CDR3 residues: CAVPGLTNTEAFF. The CDR3 DNA reads TGTGCCGTCCCGGGACTGACGAACACTGAAGCTTTCTTT.

This chain links TRBV9 with TRBJ2-7, with D unclear. The germline V and J ends were trimmed by 5 bases and 4 bases, with 10 bases remaining between them. CDR1 SGDLS and CDR2 YYNGEE come from the germline V gene. The CDR3 has 12 amino acids. The CDR3 is CASSSLGYEQYF. Written as DNA, the CDR3 is TGTGCCAGCAGTTCGCTCGGGTACGAGCAGTACTTC.

This clone was counted only a few times. The chain has TRBV18 and TRBJ1-5; D remains unclear. The CDR3 loop spans 15 amino acids. The germline gives CDR1 KGHSH, CDR2 LQKENI. V dropped 2 bases and J dropped 0 bases, with 8 bases sitting between them. This CDR3 is CASSPGPASNQPQHF. The CDR3 DNA reads as TGTGCCAGCTCACCAGGTCCGGCTAGCAATCAGCCCCAGCATTTT.

This chain uses TRBV7-9 with TRBJ2-7; 11 bases align to TRBD1. J gave up 5 bases and V 4 bases, and 4 bases lay outside the gene matches. Germline V lookup: CDR1 SEHNR, CDR2 FQNEAQ (reference sequence). This CDR3 has 14 amino acids. The CDR3 coding sequence is TGTGCCAGCAGCTCCGGACAGGGGGCCCACGAGCAGTACTTC. Protein sequence: CASSSGQGAHEQYF. Full variable domain (remainder filled in from reference TRBV7-9 and TRBJ2-7): DTGVSQNPRHKITKRGQNVTFRCDPISEHNRLYWYRQTLGQGPEFLTYFQNEAQLEKSRLLSDRFSAERPKGSFSTLEIQRTEQGDSAMYLCASSSGQGAHEQYFGPGTRLTVT.

The sample holds a few counts of this clone. The J gene is TRBJ1-1, the V gene TRBV6-5; D not certain. The CDR3 runs to 13 residues. Trimming left V 2 bases short and J 3 bases short, with 7 bases between. The V gene's germline CDR1 is MNHEY and CDR2 SVGAGI. CDR3 protein: CASSYRDDTEAFF. CDR3 coding DNA: TGTGCCAGCAGTTACCGAGATGACACTGAAGCTTTCTTT.

This clone was picked up a small number of times. The gene calls are TRBV27 and TRBJ2-4; D perhaps matches TRBD1 (6 bases). Germline lookup yields CDR1 MNHEY and CDR2 SMNVEV (reference sequence). The CDR3 loop spans 15 amino acids. Trimming took 5 bases from V and 3 from J, leaving 14 bases between them. The CDR3, as DNA: TGTGCCAGCAGTCCACTACAGGGTGGCAAAAACATTCAGTACTTC. This translates into CASSPLQGGKNIQYF.

The chain joins TRBV5-8 to TRBJ2-2; D remains ambiguous. V gave up 1 base and J gave up 4 bases, with 5 bases separating them. Germline CDR1 reads SGHTS; CDR2 reads YDEGEE. The CDR3 is made up of 13 amino acids. CDR3 DNA: TGTGCCAGCAGCTTGTCTATCACCGGGGAGCTGTTTTTT. Amino acids: CASSLSITGELFF.

In this sample, this clone turned up a few times. The V call is TRBV4-1, the J call TRBJ1-3; D is undetermined. Germline V CDR1 and CDR2: MGHRA, YSYEKL. The V end lost 4 bases, the J end lost 0 bases, and 4 bases lay between the germline ends. The CDR3 is 13 amino acids. CDR3 amino acids: CASSLGSGNTIYF. The CDR3 coding sequence is TGCGCCAGCAGCCTGGGCTCTGGAAACACCATATATTTT.

This sequence joins TRBV10-1 and TRBJ2-5, with a weak D call TRBD2 (6 bases). Germline assignment: CDR1 WNHNN and CDR2 SYGVQD (reference sequence). CDR3 length: 13 amino acids. V lost 4 bases to trimming and J lost 1 base, with 7 bases between them. DNA for the CDR3: TGCGCCAGCAGTGCGGGGGTCCAAGAGACCCAGTACTTC. It encodes CASSAGVQETQYF.

This clone was seen a handful of times. The rearrangement joins TRBV28 to TRBJ1-1; unclear D gene. Germline V gene data show CDR1 as MDHEN and CDR2 as SYDVKM. CDR3 size: 15 residues. V lost 4 bases and J lost 6, with 18 bases in between. The CDR3 protein is CASSSPRLGLPEAFF. The DNA of the CDR3 is TGTGCCAGCAGTTCCCCCCGCCTCGGACTGCCTGAAGCTTTCTTT.

This clone is judged medium-sized. The chain carries TRBV7-7 and TRBJ2-2; D unresolved. Germline-derived CDR1 and CDR2 are SSHAT and FNYEAQ (reference sequence). The ends were cut back, 3 bases at V and 3 bases at J, with 8 bases in the middle. The CDR3 totals 14 residues. DNA for the CDR3: TGTGCCAGCAGCTTGGACCTATACACCGGGGAGCTGTTTTTT. This codes for CASSLDLYTGELFF.

This clone was counted a few times. V is TRBV2 and J is TRBJ1-1, with D uncertain. The CDR3 runs 12 residues. Per the germline V gene, CDR1 is SNHLY and CDR2 is FYNNEI. The V end lost 4 bases, the J end lost 7 bases, and 10 bases lay between the germline ends. The CDR3 reads CASSAREGEAFF. The CDR3 DNA follows: TGTGCCAGCAGTGCCCGAGAAGGTGAAGCTTTCTTT.

This clone was detected once. The chain links TRBV9 to TRBJ1-4; D call uncertain. The CDR3 totals 15 residues. Germline V gene data show CDR1 as SGDLS and CDR2 as YYNGEE. The V gene lost 0 bases and the J gene lost 1 base, with 7 bases spanning the gap. The CDR3 nucleotides are TGTGCCAGCAGCGTAGGGCACCTAACTAATGAAAAACTGTTTTTT. Protein sequence: CASSVGHLTNEKLFF.

Here the CDR3 DNA reads TGTGCCAGCAGCCAGCCAGCGCGGCCCTACGAGCAGTACTTC. This encodes CASSQPARPYEQYF. The chain uses TRBV11-2 and TRBJ2-7, with D uncertain. V was shortened by 5 bases and J by 2 bases, with 13 bases between the two germline ends. Germline V gene data show CDR1 as SGHAT and CDR2 as FQNNGV. There are 14 residues in the CDR3.

CDR3 in amino acids: CATSRVSRDVREQFF. CDR3 bases: TGTGCCACCAGCAGAGTTTCCAGGGACGTACGGGAGCAGTTCTTC. V gene TRBV15 combines with J gene TRBJ2-1, with D perhaps TRBD1 or TRBD2 (5 bases each). V was trimmed by 1 base and J by 10 bases, leaving 17 bases between them. The CDR3 is made up of 15 amino acids. The germline gives CDR1 LNHNV, CDR2 YYDKDF (reference sequence).

The V and J genes are TRBV7-2 and TRBJ1-6; TRBD1 matches 10 bases. This CDR3 has 16 amino acids. Trimming cost V 1 base and J 8 bases; bases outside gene matches: 5. CDR1 and CDR2 (germline): SGHTA, FQGNSA. The CDR3 protein is CASSLETGGWDSPLHF. The CDR3 DNA sequence: TGTGCCAGCAGCTTAGAGACAGGGGGCTGGGATTCACCCCTCCACTTT.

The V call is TRBV7-9, the J call TRBJ1-1; possibly TRBD1 for D (5 bases). The V gene lost 5 bases and the J gene lost 0 bases, with 19 bases spanning the gap. This CDR3 contains 17 residues. CDR1 is SEHNR and CDR2 is FQNEAQ in the germline V gene (reference sequence). The CDR3 nucleotides are TGTGCCAGCAGCCAAGAAGGCGGGGGATCGATGAACACTGAAGCTTTCTTT. Residues: CASSQEGGGSMNTEAFF.

The chain recombines TRBV7-9 with TRBJ1-1; 8 bases are shared with TRBD1. With V trimmed by 4 bases and J by 4 bases, 5 bases remained unmatched. CDR3 length equals 14 residues. CDR1 and CDR2 (germline): SEHNR, FQNEAQ (reference sequence). The CDR3 DNA follows: TGTGCCAGCAGCTCGCAGGGGGCCGCCACTGAAGCTTTCTTT. It codes for CASSSQGAATEAFF.

The genes are TRBV20-1 and TRBJ2-5; 7 bases agree with TRBD1. The V gene's germline CDR1 is DFQATT and CDR2 SNEGSKA (reference sequence). The CDR3 covers 11 residues. V lost 7 bases, J lost 5 bases, and 4 bases stayed unmatched. The CDR3 DNA follows: TGCAGTGTGAGGGGGCAGGAGACCCAGTACTTC. The encoded protein is CSVRGQETQYF.

By share, this clone ranks as hyperexpanded. The V gene is TRBV25-1, the J gene TRBJ1-1; 12 positions match TRBD1. The V and J ends lost 2 bases and 5 bases, in that order; junction bases with no gene match: 6. This CDR3 comprises 16 residues. Per the germline V gene, CDR1 is MGHDK and CDR2 is SYGVNS. The CDR3, as DNA: TGTGCCAGCAGTGAAGGGACAGGGGGCGCGGGAACTGAAGCTTTCTTT. Translated, it gives CASSEGTGGAGTEAFF.

There are a few counts of this clone. The CDR3 DNA reads as TGTGCCAGCAGCTTACTTGGTGGTAGCTTGGATGAGCAGTTCTTC. The encoded protein is CASSLLGGSLDEQFF. The rearrangement joins TRBV7-2 to TRBJ2-1, with D unresolved. Trimming took 2 bases from V and 8 from J, leaving 16 bases between them. CDR1 is SGHTA, CDR2 FQGNSA, per germline. The CDR3 covers 15 residues. The variable domain in full, with the rest retrieved from reference TRBV7-2 and TRBJ2-1, is GAGVSQSPSNKVTEKGKDVELRCDPISGHTALYWYRQSLGQGLEFLIYFQGNSAPDKSGLPSDRFSAERTGGSVSTLTIQRTQQEDSAVYLCASSLLGGSLDEQFFGPGTRLTVL.

This chain uses TRBV5-1 with TRBJ1-1, with 7 bases matching TRBD1. The CDR3 is 14 amino acids. CDR1 is SGHRS, CDR2 YFSETQ, per germline. The V and J ends lost 3 bases and 5 bases, in that order; junction bases with no gene match: 7. DNA for the CDR3: TGCGCCAGCAGCTCACAGGGGACCGGAACTGAAGCTTTCTTT. It translates to CASSSQGTGTEAFF.

The V call is TRBV27, the J call TRBJ2-7; D is possibly TRBD1 (6 bases). CDR3 length: 13 amino acids. The germline gives CDR1 MNHEY, CDR2 SMNVEV (reference sequence). V lost 5 bases, J lost 4 bases, and 12 bases lay in between. Here the CDR3 reads CASSPRTEYEQYF. CDR3 nucleotides: TGTGCCAGCAGTCCCCGGACAGAGTACGAGCAGTACTTC.

The genes are TRBV9 and TRBJ2-1, with D uncertain. Trimming took 0 bases from V and 6 from J, leaving 10 bases between them. The CDR3 is made up of 14 amino acids. Germline loops: CDR1 SGDLS, CDR2 YYNGEE. CDR3 residues: CASSVEWERNEQFF. In nucleotides, the CDR3 is TGTGCCAGCAGCGTAGAGTGGGAACGCAATGAGCAGTTCTTC.

This rearrangement joins TRBV6-1 to TRBJ2-7; D may be TRBD1 (5 bases). The CDR3 runs to 14 residues. From germline, CDR1 is MNHNS and CDR2 SASEGT. The V and J ends lost 7 bases and 0 bases respectively, with 13 bases between them. CDR3 region: CASMRFRDSYEQYF. CDR3 bases: TGTGCCAGCATGCGGTTCAGGGACTCCTACGAGCAGTACTTC.